The 25 T cell receptor beta chains given below trace back to one sample, sequenced in a study of T cells after yellow fever vaccination. Each CDR3 protein gets one entry after TCRdb re-called the 5' RACE reads with MiXCR. The table shows some 400,000 distinct CDR3 sequences, with about 17% occurring only once. The sequencing here drew on PBMCs, taken before the yellow fever booster vaccination. These receptors originate from a man in his late teens or twenties who received the YFV17D yellow fever vaccine.

The chain combines TRBV21-1 with TRBJ2-7. TRBV21-1 represents a pseudogene. The CDR3 length is 12 residues. The CDR3 DNA sequence: TGTGCCCGCGACCTGGGTAACGACGAGCAGTACGTC. It codes for CARDLGNDEQYV.

This clonotype was found many times. This chain connects TRBV5-1 to TRBJ2-3, with D unresolved. From germline, CDR1 is SGHRS and CDR2 YFSETQ. V was shortened by 3 bases and J by 6 bases, with 11 bases between the two germline ends. The length of the CDR3 is 13 residues. The CDR3 DNA is TGCGCCAGCAGCTCCGAAGCCGTGGATACGCAGTATTTT. Protein: CASSSEAVDTQYF.

This clonotype appeared a few times. This chain joins TRBV20-1 and TRBJ2-4; D call uncertain. Germline loops: CDR1 DFQATT, CDR2 SNEGSKA (reference sequence). The V end lost 6 bases, the J end lost 0 bases, and 9 bases lay between the germline ends. The CDR3 has 13 amino acids. CDR3 nucleotide sequence: TGCAGTGCCATGATTTTAGCCAAAAACATTCAGTACTTC. Residues: CSAMILAKNIQYF.

This clonotype occurred a few times. V gene TRBV6-5 combines with J gene TRBJ2-1, with TRBD2 matching over 9 bases. The V and J ends lost 6 bases and 10 bases, in that order; junction bases with no gene match: 10. The length of the CDR3 is 14 residues. Germline-derived CDR1 and CDR2 are MNHEY and SVGAGI. CDR3 nucleotide sequence: TGTGCCAGCAGCGCCGGGACTAGCCTCTTGGAGCAGTTCTTC. Translating gives CASSAGTSLLEQFF.

This clonotype was recorded at least ten times. This chain connects TRBV6-5 to TRBJ1-3; D may be TRBD1 (5 bases). CDR3 length: 15 residues. Trimming stripped 2 bases from V and 2 bases from J, with 10 bases between. Germline values: CDR1 MNHEY, CDR2 SVGAGI. The CDR3, as DNA: TGTGCCAGCAGTTACGGGGCGTTCCCTGGAAACACCATATATTTT. Its protein product is CASSYGAFPGNTIYF.

The V call is TRBV10-3, the J call TRBJ1-2; TRBD1 agrees at 9 bases. From germline, CDR1 is ENHRY and CDR2 SYGVKD. The J segment lost 6 bases and the V segment lost 6 bases, leaving 8 bases of the junction unmatched. The CDR3 is made up of 14 amino acids. CDR3 sequence reads: CAISPGTGTNGYTF. The CDR3 DNA reads as TGTGCCATCAGCCCCGGGACAGGGACAAATGGCTACACCTTC.

This clonotype has just a few counts. V and J are TRBV20-1 and TRBJ1-2; the D gene is possibly TRBD1 (6 bases). CDR3 length: 13 residues. Germline-derived CDR1 and CDR2 are DFQATT and SNEGSKA (reference sequence). Trimming removed 6 bases at V and 6 bases at J, with 17 bases between. DNA for the CDR3: TGCAGTGCGCTACGTCGGGGGGCGGATGGCTACACCTTC. Amino acids: CSALRRGADGYTF.

V and J are TRBV6-2 or TRBV6-3 and TRBJ1-5; TRBD1 matches 11 bases. This CDR3 region has 15 residues. Germline V lookup: CDR1 MNHEY, CDR2 SVGEGT. The V segment lost 6 bases and the J segment 7 bases; nucleotides outside the gene matches: 8. CDR3 nucleotides: TGTGCCAGCAGCTGGGACAGGGGGTACGTCCAGCCCCAGCATTTT. Translation: CASSWDRGYVQPQHF.

This clonotype was seen more than once but under ten times. The chain is built from TRBV4-2 and TRBJ1-4; D uncertain. V lost 0 bases and J 8 bases, leaving 13 bases between the germline ends. Germline assignment: CDR1 LGHNA and CDR2 YNFKEQ. There are 15 residues in the CDR3. In nucleotides, the CDR3 is TGTGCCAGCAGCCAAGATAGCCCTGCGGAGGAAAAACTGTTTTTT. Translated, it gives CASSQDSPAEEKLFF.

This clonotype was seen only once. This chain links TRBV18 with TRBJ1-5; 7 positions match TRBD1. The J segment lost 7 bases and the V segment lost 5 bases, leaving 11 bases of the junction unmatched. From germline, CDR1 is KGHSH and CDR2 LQKENI. The CDR3 has 15 residues. CDR3 DNA: TGTGCCAGCTCAGAAATGACAGGGAGAGGGCAGCCCCAGCATTTT. This translates into CASSEMTGRGQPQHF.

The gene calls are TRBV7-8 and TRBJ1-1; the D gene is possibly TRBD1 (6 bases). Deletions cut 1 base from V and 3 bases from J, with 12 bases between. The CDR3 is 15 residues long. Germline V gives CDR1 SGHVS, CDR2 FQNEAQ. This CDR3 reads CASSLGRTGYTEAFF. CDR3 in DNA: TGTGCCAGCAGCTTAGGTCGAACAGGGTACACTGAAGCTTTCTTT.

This clonotype showed up just a few times. The chain couples TRBV7-3 to TRBJ2-1; no clear D gene. The CDR3 is 16 residues long. Between the trimmed V and J ends, which lost 1 base and 6 bases, there was a span of 16 bases. Looked up from germline, CDR1 is SGHTA and CDR2 is FQGTGA. CDR3 residues: CASSLIPADRGNEQFF. In DNA form, the CDR3 reads TGTGCCAGCAGCTTAATCCCCGCGGACCGAGGCAATGAGCAGTTCTTC.

The V call is TRBV7-2, the J call TRBJ2-1, with D possibly matching TRBD2 (5 bases). Trimming cost V 3 bases and J 8 bases, with 14 bases left between them. Germline loops: CDR1 SGHTA, CDR2 FQGNSA. CDR3 size: 14 residues. The CDR3 protein is CASSLDWTADEQFF. The CDR3, as DNA: TGTGCCAGCAGCTTGGACTGGACCGCGGATGAGCAGTTCTTC.

This clonotype has only a few counts. The chain joins TRBV4-3 to TRBJ2-2, with D possibly being TRBD1 (5 bases). The CDR3 consists of 15 residues. The V gene lost 8 bases and the J gene lost 5 bases, with 18 bases spanning the gap. Germline CDR1 is LGHNA and CDR2 is YSLEER. For the CDR3, the DNA is TGCGCCAGCTCCACCGCGCAGGGCCTAACCGGGGAGCTGTTTTTT. This sequence encodes CASSTAQGLTGELFF.

CDR3 nucleotides: TGTGCCAGCAGCCCACCTATGTCACAGCTCACAGATACGCAGTATTTT. This gives the protein CASSPPMSQLTDTQYF. J is TRBJ2-3 and V is TRBV9; unclear D gene. Trimming pared 4 bases from V and 2 bases from J, leaving 17 bases between. Germline values: CDR1 SGDLS, CDR2 YYNGEE. The CDR3 length is 16 residues.

The chain combines TRBV5-6 with TRBJ2-1, with 9 nucleotides matching TRBD1. The CDR3 runs to 15 residues. After removal of 4 bases from V and 6 bases from J, the junction contained 8 bases not matched to a gene. Germline V CDR1 and CDR2: SGHDT, YYEEEE. As DNA, the CDR3 is TGTGCCAGCAGCCTACTCTACAGGGGGCGCAATGAGCAGTTCTTC. Its protein is CASSLLYRGRNEQFF.

The chain recombines TRBV7-2 with TRBJ2-2; 9 positions agree with TRBD2. This CDR3 region has 14 residues. Trimming at V came to 3 bases and at J to 6 bases, leaving 2 bases not matched to a gene. The germline gives CDR1 SGHTA, CDR2 FQGNSA. The CDR3 loop is CASSFSSGAGELFF. In DNA, the CDR3 is TGTGCCAGCAGCTTCTCTAGCGGGGCCGGGGAGCTGTTTTTT. The full variable domain, in which reference TRBV7-2 and TRBJ2-2 provide the parts outside the CDR3, is GAGVSQSPSNKVTEKGKDVELRCDPISGHTALYWYRQSLGQGLEFLIYFQGNSAPDKSGLPSDRFSAERTGGSVSTLTIQRTQQEDSAVYLCASSFSSGAGELFFGEGSRLTVL.

This clonotype was seen only a few times. V gene TRBV7-3 combines with J gene TRBJ1-2; tentative D call: TRBD1 (6 bases). Per the germline V gene, CDR1 is SGHTA and CDR2 is FQGTGA. The CDR3 loop spans 16 amino acids. The V end was cut by 7 bases, the J end by 4 bases, with 22 bases between. The CDR3 spells CASIPRGILKSYGYTF. CDR3 coding DNA: TGTGCCAGCATCCCAAGGGGGATCCTAAAGTCCTATGGCTACACCTTC.

This clonotype has more than one count but fewer than ten. The rearrangement uses TRBV5-1 and TRBJ2-3; maybe TRBD1 (6 bases). Germline assignment: CDR1 SGHRS and CDR2 YFSETQ. The length of the CDR3 is 16 residues. V lost 4 bases and J 4 bases, leaving 19 bases between the germline ends. The CDR3 loop reads CASSPISQGSADTQYF. In DNA, the CDR3 is TGCGCCAGCAGCCCGATATCTCAGGGGAGCGCAGATACGCAGTATTTT.

This clonotype was picked up many times. The rearrangement uses TRBV5-1 and TRBJ2-1; 7 positions agree with TRBD1. The CDR3 sequence is 14 residues long. Germline V gene sequence: CDR1 SGHRS, CDR2 YFSETQ. V gave up 0 bases and J gave up 8 bases; unmatched junction bases: 5. CDR3 amino acids: CASSLEGAPDEQFF. Written as DNA, the CDR3 is TGCGCCAGCAGCTTGGAGGGGGCCCCCGATGAGCAGTTCTTC.

This CDR3 is CASSEQVSSYEQYF. CDR3 sequence (DNA): TGCGCCAGCAGTGAGCAGGTTTCTTCCTACGAGCAGTACTTC. The V and J genes are TRBV10-1 and TRBJ2-7; D is undetermined. Germline-derived CDR1 and CDR2 are WNHNN and SYGVQD (reference sequence). This CDR3 is 14 amino acids long. Between the trimmed V and J ends, which lost 2 bases and 1 base, there was a span of 9 bases.

This clonotype has more than one count but fewer than ten. The chain joins TRBV25-1 to TRBJ2-3; tentative D call: TRBD2 (7 bases). CDR3 size: 20 residues. V lost 3 bases to trimming and J lost 1 base, with 26 bases between them. Germline-derived CDR1 and CDR2 are MGHDK and SYGVNS. CDR3 in DNA: TGTGCCAGCAGTGATCCCCTTTCACGGGGGGCCAGTCGGGGCACAGATACGCAGTATTTT. Encoded protein: CASSDPLSRGASRGTDTQYF.

This clonotype was seen more than once but under ten times. The V and J genes are TRBV12-3 or TRBV12-4 and TRBJ2-5; 7 bases match TRBD2. J gave up 0 bases and V 3 bases, and 4 bases lay outside the gene matches. CDR3 length: 15 residues. The CDR3 loop reads CASSLAGENQETQYF. CDR3 bases: TGTGCCAGCAGTTTGGCGGGGGAGAACCAAGAGACCCAGTACTTC.

The chain carries TRBV4-1 and TRBJ2-1; D remains ambiguous. The CDR3 loop spans 14 amino acids. Germline CDR1 MGHRA, CDR2 YSYEKL. V lost 1 base to trimming and J lost 9 bases, with 13 bases between them. This CDR3 reads CASSQGGKWGEQFF. The CDR3 DNA reads TGCGCCAGCAGCCAAGGGGGTAAATGGGGTGAGCAGTTCTTC.

The chain joins TRBV7-2 to TRBJ1-1, with a tentative D call TRBD1 (6 bases). The ends were cut back, 5 bases at V and 6 bases at J, with 10 bases in the middle. This CDR3 region has 12 residues. CDR1 SGHTA and CDR2 FQGNSA come from the germline V gene. The CDR3 nucleotides read TGTGCCAGCAGCATCAACAGGGCTGAAGCTTTCTTT. This encodes CASSINRAEAFF. Full variable domain (missing parts from reference TRBV7-2 and TRBJ1-1): GAGVSQSPSNKVTEKGKDVELRCDPISGHTALYWYRQSLGQGLEFLIYFQGNSAPDKSGLPSDRFSAERTGGSVSTLTIQRTQQEDSAVYLCASSINRAEAFFGQGTRLTVV.